This record concerns one T cell receptor (beta chain) sequence. The antigen is undetermined. Sequenced material consisted of expressed TCRB transcripts (all of the isolated RNA was reverse transcribed). The assay was immunoSEQ multiplex PCR, and TCRdb's table has in-frame clones only and misses some. The sample includes 850,000 to 900,000 clones, 15% to 20% seen only once; the top ten take 0.02% to 0.025%. This specimen belongs to a study of beta chain features in type 1 diabetes. Study information: There were about 110,000,000 sorted cells examined across all samples.

Whole-study findings and limits: Any HLA type influence on TCRB rearrangement was left unresolved here.

Germline-derived CDR1 and CDR2 are LNHNV and YYDKDF (reference sequence). V was pared by 3 bases and J by 14 bases, with 27 bases between. The CDR3 has 16 residues. It was one heparinised blood draw, averaging roughly 100 mL, that each donor gave. The V and J genes are TRBV15 and TRBJ2-3; a possible D gene is TRBD1 (6 bases). This clonotype was obtained from a woman younger than 35 in good health. The material sequenced was naive CD4+ T cells from blood. The CDR3 coding sequence is TGTGCCACCAGCAGTGGTCCGGGACAAAGGTTTGGGTTTGTGTATTTT. It translates to CATSSGPGQRFGFVYF.